This is a list of T cell receptor beta chains from one sample in a study of metastatic and nonmetastatic thyroid tumors. TCRdb reprocessed the PCR reads via MiXCR. The repertoire has fewer than 100,000 clones, under 15% of them found once; the top ten carry roughly 3.6%. What was sequenced was blood. Receptors were obtained from a female donor with papillary thyroid cancer or a benign thyroid nodule (not recorded which). Some clones in this sample may be carry-over from other donors' samples. Each CDR3 is given with its conserved first and last residue. The order of the fields is J gene, V gene, D gene, clone size, CDR3 DNA, CDR3 protein. D genes are given only for firm matches. Clone size, where shown, is once, few, many, or a class for clones that have expanded.

TRBJ1-1 | TRBV6-1 | . | many | TGTGCCAGCAGTGAAGTCGCGGGGAACACTGAAGCTTTCTTT | CASSEVAGNTEAFF
TRBJ2-3 | TRBV10-3 | TRBD1 | . | TGTGCCATCACCTCTGGACAGGGCCTCACATATACGCAGTATTTT | CAITSGQGLTYTQYF
TRBJ2-4 | TRBV20-1 | . | many | TGCAGTGCTAGAGGACCTCAGGGGCCAGAAAACATTCAGTACTTC | CSARGPQGPENIQYF
TRBJ2-1 | TRBV27 | . | many | TGTGCCAGCAGTTTATCCATCACCGCCTCCTACAATGAGCAGTTCTTC | CASSLSITASYNEQFF
TRBJ1-1 | TRBV6-1 | . | many | TGTGCCAGCAGTGGAGGGGAGAGCACTGAAGCTTTCTTT | CASSGGESTEAFF
TRBJ1-1 | TRBV11-2 | . | many | TGTGCCAGCAGCTTAGGAAGCAACACTGAAGCTTTCTTT | CASSLGSNTEAFF
TRBJ2-7 | TRBV7-2 | . | . | TGTGCCAGCAGCTTTGTCGGGCAGGGGATCTACGAGCAGTACTTC | CASSFVGQGIYEQYF
TRBJ2-3 | TRBV3-1 | TRBD2 | many | TGTGCCAGCAGCCGCTTAGCGGGGGGCACAGATACGCAGTATTTT | CASSRLAGGTDTQYF
TRBJ2-2 | TRBV20-1 | . | many | TGCAGTGCTACAGCTTTGGCAGGGGACACCGGGGAGCTGTTTTTT | CSATALAGDTGELFF
TRBJ2-5 | TRBV20-1 | TRBD1 | . | TGCAGTTCTAGAGACCCTAGCGCGGACAGGGTTCTATCTCAGACCCAGTACTTC | CSSRDPSADRVLSQTQYF
TRBJ2-5 | TRBV7-3 | TRBD2 | few | TGTGCCAGCAGCTTAAGGGGGGGAGAGACCCAGTACTTC | CASSLRGGETQYF
TRBJ2-7 | TRBV10-1 | . | few | TGCGCCAGCAGTGTGTCGGTTGGTGCCTACGAGCAGTACTTC | CASSVSVGAYEQYF
TRBJ1-2 | TRBV6-1 | . | . | TGTGCCAGCAGCGCAACGACAGTTAACTATGGCTACACCTTC | CASSATTVNYGYTF